What follows are 25 T cell receptor beta chains derived from one specimen sequenced in a study of blood T cell repertoires in COVID-19. The assay was immunoSEQ multiplex PCR, and TCRdb's table has in-frame clones only and misses some. The sample consists of around 19,000 clones, approximately 90% of them appearing once. The specimen was peripheral blood. These receptors came from a human donor in a cohort sampled during active COVID-19.

The rearrangement joins TRBV4-1 to TRBJ2-5; weak D call: TRBD2 (5 bases). The CDR3 is 14 residues long. The germline CDR1 and CDR2 sequences are MGHRA and YSYEKL. The V and J ends lost 1 base and 5 bases respectively, with 11 bases between them. DNA of the CDR3: TGCGCCAGCAGCCAAGCCGGGGTGGGGGAGACCCAGTACTTC. It encodes CASSQAGVGETQYF.

This chain links TRBV10-3 with TRBJ2-2; tentative D call: TRBD1 (6 bases). Trimming took off 6 bases at V and 0 bases at J, with 8 bases between the two ends. This CDR3 is 14 amino acids long. Per the germline V gene, CDR1 is ENHRY and CDR2 is SYGVKD. CDR3 sequence (DNA): TGTGCCATCAGGGGGACACCGAACACCGGGGAGCTGTTTTTT. Its translation: CAIRGTPNTGELFF.

The chain's CDR3 is CASSYDGTGSYEQYF. The CDR3 bases are TGTGCCAGCAGTTACGACGGGACAGGGAGCTACGAGCAGTACTTC. The V and J genes are TRBV6-5 and TRBJ2-7; the match to TRBD1 covers 9 bases. The CDR3 extends over 15 amino acids. Trimming took 2 bases from V and 3 from J; bases not matched to a gene: 5. The germline gives CDR1 MNHEY, CDR2 SVGAGI.

The chain has TRBV6-2 or TRBV6-3 and TRBJ2-3; D unclear. CDR1 MNHEY and CDR2 SVGEGT come from the germline V gene. This CDR3 is 13 amino acids long. With 4 bases removed from V and 2 bases from J, the gap between germline ends came to 7 bases. The CDR3 coding sequence is TGTGCCAGCAGTTCGGTTCCCACAGATACGCAGTATTTT. Translating it yields CASSSVPTDTQYF.

This chain uses TRBV5-1 with TRBJ2-1; the match to TRBD1 covers 8 bases. J lost 8 bases, V lost 4 bases, and 14 bases had no gene match. The CDR3 runs 16 residues. Germline V lookup: CDR1 SGHRS, CDR2 YFSETQ. CDR3 sequence (DNA): TGCGCCAGCAGCCCCCGGACAGGGATGGATCAATATGAGCAGTTCTTC. Protein sequence: CASSPRTGMDQYEQFF.

V gene TRBV29-1 combines with J gene TRBJ2-1; 14 bases align to TRBD2. The CDR3 has 15 amino acids. The germline V gene encodes CDR1 SQVTM and CDR2 ANQGSEA. V was clipped by 6 bases and J by 0 bases; unmatched bases: 1. This CDR3 reads CSVGTSGSSYNEQFF. CDR3 nucleotides: TGCAGCGTCGGGACTAGCGGGAGCTCCTACAATGAGCAGTTCTTC.

CDR3 sequence reads: CASSQVYSYGYTF. As DNA, the CDR3 is TGTGCCAGCAGCCAAGTATATAGCTATGGCTACACCTTC. The V and J genes are TRBV14 and TRBJ1-2; D is unclear. This CDR3 has 13 amino acids. V shed 1 base and J shed 4 bases, with 7 bases lying between them. The germline gives CDR1 SGHDN, CDR2 FVKESK.

This chain uses TRBV29-1 with TRBJ2-1; 9 bases line up with TRBD2. This CDR3 contains 15 residues. V lost 7 bases and J lost 0; bases outside the gene matches: 7. Looked up from germline, CDR1 is SQVTM and CDR2 is ANQGSEA. In DNA, the CDR3 is TGCAGCGCCAAGACTAGCGGTAGCTCCTACAATGAGCAGTTCTTC. Protein product: CSAKTSGSSYNEQFF.

This chain joins TRBV5-1 and TRBJ1-1; a possible D gene is TRBD1 (5 bases). This CDR3 spans 13 amino acids. Between the trimmed V and J ends, which lost 5 bases and 1 base, there was a span of 9 bases. Germline loops: CDR1 SGHRS, CDR2 YFSETQ. The CDR3 loop reads CASRLQENTEAFF. CDR3 sequence (DNA): TGCGCCAGCAGGTTACAGGAGAACACTGAAGCTTTCTTT.

This chain links TRBV9 with TRBJ1-2, with TRBD1 matching over 8 bases. The CDR3 extends over 17 amino acids. The V gene end was trimmed by 1 base and the J gene end by 0 bases; junction bases not matched to a gene: 8. In germline, CDR1 is SGDLS, CDR2 YYNGEE. The CDR3 DNA reads as TGTGCCAGCAGCGTAACCGACAGGGGTCCAGCTAACTATGGCTACACCTTC. It is translated as CASSVTDRGPANYGYTF.

The chain couples TRBV7-9 to TRBJ1-2; no definite D call. This CDR3 has 14 residues. Germline CDR1 and CDR2: SEHNR and FQNEAQ (reference sequence). V dropped 3 bases and J dropped 7 bases, with 15 bases sitting between them. CDR3 loop: CASSLRTGGGGYTF. The CDR3 nucleotides read TGTGCCAGCAGCTTGAGGACGGGAGGAGGTGGCTACACCTTC.

J is TRBJ1-1 and V is TRBV5-1, with D unresolved. Germline V CDR1 and CDR2: SGHRS, YFSETQ. V was trimmed by 5 bases and J by 1 base, leaving 12 bases between them. CDR3 length: 14 amino acids. The chain's CDR3 is CASRGSTENTEAFF. The CDR3, as DNA: TGCGCCAGCAGGGGTTCCACAGAGAACACTGAAGCTTTCTTT.

This chain connects TRBV29-1 to TRBJ1-2; 7 bases agree with TRBD1. This CDR3 spans 14 amino acids. Germline V gene lookup returns CDR1 SQVTM and CDR2 ANQGSEA. V gave up 0 bases and J gave up 6 bases; unmatched junction bases: 7. CDR3 in amino acids: CSVEENRQGDGYTF. CDR3 sequence (DNA): TGCAGCGTTGAAGAAAACCGACAGGGCGATGGCTACACCTTC.

J is TRBJ1-2 and V is TRBV18; 7 nucleotides line up with TRBD1. The CDR3 is 18 residues long. V dropped 3 bases and J dropped 2; count of bases not matched to a gene: 15. Germline values: CDR1 KGHSH, CDR2 LQKENI. Written as DNA, the CDR3 is TGTGCCAGCTCACCCAACCCCCCGGGACAGCCCATAAACTATGGCTACACCTTC. It specifies CASSPNPPGQPINYGYTF.

The rearrangement uses TRBV3-1 (or the pseudogene TRBV3-2) and TRBJ2-2; no reliable D call. The CDR3 is 14 residues long. V was shortened by 4 bases and J by 1 base, with 7 bases between the two germline ends. Germline V gene sequence: CDR1 LGHDT, CDR2 YNNKEL (reference sequence). The chain's CDR3 is CASSLSGNTGELFF. CDR3 DNA sequence: TGTGCCAGCAGCCTTTCGGGGAACACCGGGGAGCTGTTTTTT.

This chain connects TRBV6-6 to TRBJ2-1, with TRBD1 identical over 10 bases. Trimming took 5 bases from V and 0 from J; bases not matched to a gene: 10. The CDR3 is 18 residues long. Germline loops: CDR1 MNHNY, CDR2 SVGAGI (reference sequence). The CDR3 region is CASSPQPGTGVSYNEQFF. The CDR3 nucleotides are TGTGCCAGCAGTCCTCAACCCGGGACAGGGGTCTCCTACAATGAGCAGTTCTTC.

V gene TRBV7-2 combines with J gene TRBJ2-3; D gene unclear. V gave up 2 bases and J gave up 3 bases, with 3 bases separating them. This CDR3 has 12 amino acids. Germline values: CDR1 SGHTA, CDR2 FQGNSA. CDR3 sequence: CASSLYTDTQYF. Here the CDR3 DNA reads TGTGCCAGCAGCTTATATACAGATACGCAGTATTTT.

V gene TRBV4-3 combines with J gene TRBJ2-7; weak D call: TRBD1 (5 bases). This CDR3 contains 16 residues. In germline, CDR1 is LGHNA, CDR2 YSLEER. Trimming took off 1 base at V and 4 bases at J, with 17 bases between the two ends. CDR3 residues: CASSQGTDTRSYEQYF. The CDR3 DNA reads as TGCGCCAGCAGCCAAGGGACGGACACTCGGTCTTACGAGCAGTACTTC.

In DNA form, the CDR3 reads TGTGCCAGCAGCCTACTCCTAGCGGGGGTCTCCTACGAGCAGTACTTC. It encodes CASSLLLAGVSYEQYF. J is TRBJ2-7 and V is TRBV9; 10 positions agree with TRBD2. The CDR3 spans 16 residues. After removal of 4 bases from V and 0 bases from J, the junction contained 7 bases not matched to a gene. Germline V gene data show CDR1 as SGDLS and CDR2 as YYNGEE. The full variable domain, completed using reference TRBV9 and TRBJ2-7, is DSGVTQTPKHLITATGQRVTLRCSPRSGDLSVYWYQQSLDQGLQFLIQYYNGEERAKGNILERFSAQQFPDLHSELNLSSLELGDSALYFCASSLLLAGVSYEQYFGPGTRLTVT.

V and J are TRBV7-2 and TRBJ2-5; possible D gene TRBD2, 6 bases. The CDR3 runs to 15 residues. The V end was cut by 6 bases, the J end by 4 bases, with 18 bases between. Looked up from germline, CDR1 is SGHTA and CDR2 is FQGNSA. The CDR3 is CASRRALGRGETQYF. The CDR3 DNA follows: TGTGCCAGCAGACGGGCCCTCGGGAGAGGAGAGACCCAGTACTTC.

The V gene is TRBV19, the J gene TRBJ2-1; 8 nucleotides match TRBD2. Germline V gene lookup returns CDR1 LNHDA and CDR2 SQIVND (reference sequence). This CDR3 has 15 residues. With 7 bases clipped from V and 8 bases from J, the junction kept 13 bases outside the gene matches. CDR3 sequence reads: CASTLAGTRGDEQFF. DNA for the CDR3: TGTGCCAGTACCCTGGCGGGGACTAGGGGAGATGAGCAGTTCTTC.

This sequence joins TRBV5-1 and TRBJ2-5; possibly TRBD2 for D (6 bases). The CDR3 extends over 13 amino acids. Deletions cut 4 bases from V and 5 bases from J, with 12 bases between. Germline CDR1 and CDR2: SGHRS and YFSETQ. CDR3 amino acids: CASSASSDETQYF. CDR3 coding DNA: TGCGCCAGCAGCGCTTCTAGCGACGAGACCCAGTACTTC.

The genes are TRBV20-1 and TRBJ1-2; the D gene is possibly TRBD1 (5 bases). Germline V gene sequence: CDR1 DFQATT, CDR2 SNEGSKA (reference sequence). Deletions cut 6 bases from V and 6 bases from J, with 11 bases between. The CDR3 has 11 amino acids. CDR3 nucleotide sequence: TGCAGTGCCCCCTGGGGCGATGGCTACACCTTC. It is translated as CSAPWGDGYTF.

This clone has only one observation. CDR3: CASSFQGRGYGYTF. The CDR3 DNA reads TGTGCCAGCAGTTTTCAGGGTCGAGGCTATGGCTACACCTTC. The rearrangement uses TRBV28 and TRBJ1-2; D is possibly TRBD1 (5 bases). V was pared by 3 bases and J by 4 bases, with 12 bases between. CDR3 length: 14 amino acids. Germline V gene lookup returns CDR1 MDHEN and CDR2 SYDVKM.

The chain uses TRBV18 and TRBJ2-7; D perhaps matches TRBD2 (5 bases). Germline V gene sequence: CDR1 KGHSH, CDR2 LQKENI. The CDR3 runs 15 residues. Trimming pared 2 bases from V and 3 bases from J, leaving 14 bases between. In DNA form, the CDR3 reads TGTGCCAGCTCACCAGCCCGGGGTGGGGACTACGAGCAGTACTTC. Translated, it gives CASSPARGGDYEQYF.